The 11 T cell receptor beta chains below were found in one sample sequenced in a study of beta chain features in type 1 diabetes. The entirety of the isolated RNA underwent reverse transcription, so expressed TCRB transcripts were sequenced. Clones were sequenced by immunoSEQ multiplex PCR, and TCRdb holds only the in-frame ones, with some missing. The top ten clones hold under 0.04% of a sample with about 410,000 clones, 11% to 15% of them seen once. Sequencing was performed on naive CD4+ T cells from blood. Receptor source: a man aged 30 to 39 in good health.

V gene TRBV14 combines with J gene TRBJ1-4; maybe TRBD1 (5 bases). Per germline, CDR1 SGHDN and CDR2 FVKESK. The V end lost 2 bases, the J end lost 8 bases, and 12 bases lay between the germline ends. This CDR3 region has 14 residues. The CDR3 region is CASSQFWGEEKLFF. CDR3 in DNA: TGTGCCAGCAGCCAATTCTGGGGGGAGGAAAAACTGTTTTTT.

This clone was detected a few times. The V call is TRBV4-3, the J call TRBJ1-5; possible D gene TRBD1, 5 bases. V lost 0 bases to trimming and J lost 4 bases, with 10 bases between them. Germline V gene data show CDR1 as LGHNA and CDR2 as YSLEER. The CDR3 covers 15 residues. CDR3 in DNA: TGCGCCAGCAGCCAAGATTCTGGGGGTAATCAGCCCCAGCATTTT. Translation gives CASSQDSGGNQPQHF.

This clone showed up just a few times. V and J are TRBV18 and TRBJ1-1, with a weak D call TRBD1 (5 bases). V was cut by 3 bases and J by 2 bases, with 10 bases left in between. The germline gives CDR1 KGHSH, CDR2 LQKENI. The CDR3 length is 14 residues. The CDR3 DNA sequence: TGTGCCAGCTCACCGAGGGGTAGCAACACTGAAGCTTTCTTT. It translates to CASSPRGSNTEAFF.

This chain links TRBV7-2 with TRBJ1-5, with TRBD1 as a possible D gene (5 bases). CDR3 length: 13 amino acids. The ends were cut back, 4 bases at V and 11 bases at J, with 15 bases in the middle. Germline CDR1 SGHTA, CDR2 FQGNSA. CDR3 nucleotide sequence: TGTGCCAGCAGCTCACCGGGGCCTTCGGCCCAGCATTTT. Translation gives CASSSPGPSAQHF.

This clone was seen a handful of times. The chain recombines TRBV25-1 with TRBJ2-7; 10 bases fit TRBD1. V gave up 8 bases and J gave up 5 bases; unmatched junction bases: 9. In germline, CDR1 is MGHDK, CDR2 SYGVNS. The CDR3 consists of 14 residues. The CDR3 DNA is TGTGCCAGCGCTCGACAGGGGGCGCGGGACGAGCAGTACTTC. Translation gives CASARQGARDEQYF.

This chain connects TRBV7-6 to TRBJ2-5; D is perhaps TRBD1 (6 bases). This CDR3 contains 14 residues. V shed 5 bases and J shed 3 bases, with 13 bases lying between them. CDR1 and CDR2 (germline): SGHVS, FNYEAQ. In nucleotides, the CDR3 is TGTGCCAGCAGCGCAACAGGGCTGAAAGAGACCCAGTACTTC. It translates to CASSATGLKETQYF.

This clone was seen a few times. CDR3 sequence: CAWTGGLKTQYF. The CDR3 DNA sequence: TGTGCCTGGACAGGGGGCTTGAAGACCCAGTACTTC. This chain connects TRBV30 to TRBJ2-5; TRBD1 aligns across 8 bases. Germline assignment: CDR1 GTSNPN and CDR2 SVGIG (reference sequence). The CDR3 has 12 residues. Trimming at V came to 4 bases and at J to 6 bases, leaving 4 bases not matched to a gene.

The genes are TRBV9 and TRBJ2-7; 8 nucleotides align to TRBD1. Germline lookup yields CDR1 SGDLS and CDR2 YYNGEE. CDR3 length equals 14 residues. After removal of 1 base from V and 3 bases from J, the junction contained 3 bases not matched to a gene. The CDR3 DNA reads TGTGCCAGCAGCGTAAGTGGACAGGGCTACGAGCAGTACTTC. Translating it yields CASSVSGQGYEQYF.

This clone was seen a handful of times. The CDR3 spells CASTLDRGGSSYNEQFF. CDR3 coding DNA: TGTGCCAGCACCTTAGACAGGGGCGGAAGCTCCTACAATGAGCAGTTCTTC. The J gene is TRBJ2-1, the V gene TRBV2; 8 bases are a match to TRBD1. V shed 7 bases, J shed 0 bases, and the junction held 11 bases outside the gene matches. CDR1 is SNHLY, CDR2 FYNNEI, per germline. The length of the CDR3 is 17 residues.

The rearrangement links TRBV5-6 to TRBJ2-3; the match to TRBD2 covers 8 bases. The CDR3 spans 18 residues. With 4 bases clipped from V and 2 bases from J, the junction kept 15 bases outside the gene matches. Germline lookup yields CDR1 SGHDT and CDR2 YYEEEE. In DNA, the CDR3 is TGTGCCAGCAGCCCAGGCCCCGGACTAGCTCCTCTCACAGATACGCAGTATTTT. Its translation is CASSPGPGLAPLTDTQYF.

In this sample, this clone turned up a few times. V gene TRBV5-4 combines with J gene TRBJ1-1, with D maybe TRBD1 (5 bases). CDR1 is SGHNT and CDR2 is YYREEE in the germline V gene (reference sequence). The V end was cut by 9 bases, the J end by 3 bases, with 18 bases between. This CDR3 spans 14 amino acids. In DNA, the CDR3 is TGTGCCATCCGAAGGGACTCGGGGCACACTGAAGCTTTCTTT. This gives the protein CAIRRDSGHTEAFF. The full variable domain, with the rest looked up from reference TRBV5-4 and TRBJ1-1, is ETGVTQSPTHLIKTRGQQVTLRCSSQSGHNTVSWYQQALGQGPQFIFQYYREEENGRGNFPPRFSGLQFPNYSSELNVNALELDDSALYLCAIRRDSGHTEAFFGQGTRLTVV.